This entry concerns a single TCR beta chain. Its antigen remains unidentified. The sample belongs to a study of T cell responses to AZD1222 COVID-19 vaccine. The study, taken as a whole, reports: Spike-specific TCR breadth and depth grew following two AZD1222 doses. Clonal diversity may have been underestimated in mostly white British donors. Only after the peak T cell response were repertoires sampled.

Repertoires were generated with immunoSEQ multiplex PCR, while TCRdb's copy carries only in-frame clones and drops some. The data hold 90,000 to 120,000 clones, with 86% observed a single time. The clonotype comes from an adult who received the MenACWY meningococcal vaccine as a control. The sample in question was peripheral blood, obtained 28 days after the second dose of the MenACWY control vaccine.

As DNA, the CDR3 is TGTGCCAGCAGCATCGCGACTGGAGGCCGAGGTACGCAGTATTTT. Translation gives CASSIATGGRGTQYF. J is TRBJ2-3 and V is TRBV7-3; D is possibly TRBD2 (5 bases). The V end was cut by 5 bases, the J end by 8 bases, with 20 bases between. The CDR3 totals 15 residues. CDR1 is SGHTA and CDR2 is FQGTGA in the germline V gene.